This T cell receptor beta chain came from a study of OX40 agonist ivuxolimab in advanced cancers. Study summary: Earlier anti-PD-1, anti-PD-L1 or anti-CTLA-4 therapy was permitted; about 39% had received some.

A word on this clone: Its antigen is not identified.

Produced via immunoSEQ multiplex PCR; TCRdb's table is partial and in-frame only. The table shows more than 70,000 clones, with roughly four fifths occurring only once. Whole-study results and caveats: Clonal expansion by week 6 occurred in CD4+ and CD8+ blood T cells (at 0.1 to 3.0 mg/kg). Expanded clones were, on average, more numerous in CD8+ T cells than in CD4+.

Germline assignment: CDR1 MNHEY and CDR2 SVGAGI. The length of the CDR3 is 14 residues. The ends were cut back, 9 bases at V and 3 bases at J, with 15 bases in the middle. Material: CD4+ or CD8+ T cells sorted from blood, obtained in a trial of the OX40 agonist ivuxolimab. The receptor's source is an adult with an advanced solid tumor such as melanoma, head and neck, liver or kidney cancer. The chain links TRBV6-5 to TRBJ1-3; a possible D gene is TRBD1 (6 bases). The CDR3 region has the DNA TGTGCCAGTCGCCCAGGGGATGGTGGAAACACCATATATTTT. Translating it yields CASRPGDGGNTIYF.